Sequencing of this TCR beta chain was carried out in a study of human T cells and chemical hapten exposure. Turning to the study itself: The study sensitized with 2% DPC on a roughly 2 cm by roughly 2 cm patch of upper inner arm skin. Diagnoses of alopecia areata, totalis or universalis occurred in mostly female patients.

This clonotype was counted between two and nine times. CDR1 is KGHSH and CDR2 is LQKENI in the germline V gene. This CDR3 comprises 13 residues. The V and J ends lost 3 bases and 4 bases respectively, with 8 bases between them. Time point meaning: pre-sensitization, week 0. Described treatment: therapeutic diphenylcyclopropenone sensitization with weekly scalp DPC. TCRdb itself ran the RACE reads through MiXCR, one entry per CDR3 protein. Counted here are around 200,000 distinct CDR3 sequences, roughly 30% occurring once; the ten biggest clones make up less than 3.5%. This chain joins TRBV18 and TRBJ2-3; tentative D call: TRBD2 (6 bases). This sequence originates from a woman aged 25-40 years with alopecia areata. Some clones in this sample may be carry-over from other donors' samples. The sample was whole blood, taken in connection with sensitization to the hapten diphenylcyclopropenone (DPC). Here the CDR3 DNA reads TGTGCCAGCTCACCCGGGACTTCAGATACGCAGTATTTT. Translated: CASSPGTSDTQYF.